This T cell receptor (beta chain) was recovered during a study of post-analysis software for immune sequencing data. Included in the TCR beta cDNA libraries were unique molecular identifiers. TCRdb re-called the PCR reads through MiXCR, storing one row per CDR3 protein. The sample contains roughly 600,000 distinct CDR3 sequences, roughly 47% of which appear only once. This TCR came from a girl between 5 and 17 years old with multiple sclerosis. The sample consisted of blood.

The CDR3 here is CASSSEGRPSYNEQFF. DNA of the CDR3: TGTGCCAGCAGTTCCGAGGGACGCCCCTCCTACAATGAGCAGTTCTTC. J is TRBJ2-1 and V is TRBV6-5; D assignment may be TRBD1 or TRBD2 (5 bases each). Germline CDR1 is MNHEY and CDR2 is SVGAGI. CDR3 length: 16 amino acids. Trimming left V 4 bases short and J 0 bases short, with 13 bases between.